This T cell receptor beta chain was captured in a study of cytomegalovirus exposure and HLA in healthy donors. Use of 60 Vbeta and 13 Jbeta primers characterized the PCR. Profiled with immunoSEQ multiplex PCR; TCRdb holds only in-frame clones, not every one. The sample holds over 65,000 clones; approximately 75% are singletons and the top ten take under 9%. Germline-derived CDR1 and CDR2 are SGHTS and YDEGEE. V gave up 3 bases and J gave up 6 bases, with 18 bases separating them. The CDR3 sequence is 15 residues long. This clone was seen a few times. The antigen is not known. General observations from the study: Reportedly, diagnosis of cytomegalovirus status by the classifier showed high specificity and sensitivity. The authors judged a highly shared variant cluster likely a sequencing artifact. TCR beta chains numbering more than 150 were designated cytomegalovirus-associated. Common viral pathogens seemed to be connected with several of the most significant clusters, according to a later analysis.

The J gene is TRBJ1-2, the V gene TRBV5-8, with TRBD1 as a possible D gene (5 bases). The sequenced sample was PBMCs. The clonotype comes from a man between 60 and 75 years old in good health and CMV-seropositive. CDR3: CASSWIGARDHGYTF. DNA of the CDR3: TGTGCCAGCAGCTGGATTGGGGCGCGAGATCATGGCTACACCTTC.